Below are 23 T cell receptor beta chains sequenced from a single sample in a study of PD-1 blockade in classical Hodgkin lymphoma. The repertoire was sequenced with immunoSEQ multiplex PCR; TCRdb's copy has only in-frame clones and lacks some. The table records approximately 26,000 clones, over 75% of them present only once. The time point: cycle 4 day 1 (C4D1), after less than 7 weeks of nivolumab. Each patient relapsed following autologous stem cell transplantation, and prior brentuximab vedotin exposure differed. The starting material was peripheral blood mononuclear cells (PBMCs), obtained before the fourth cycle of nivolumab. These receptors originate from a human donor with classical Hodgkin lymphoma.

This clone was seen more than once but under ten times. The chain links TRBV29-1 to TRBJ1-1, with D tentatively TRBD1 (5 bases). CDR3 length: 11 residues. Trimming pared 4 bases from V and 7 bases from J, leaving 10 bases between. Germline V lookup: CDR1 SQVTM, CDR2 ANQGSEA. CDR3 protein: CSVGAGGEAFF. In nucleotides, the CDR3 is TGCAGCGTTGGAGCGGGGGGTGAAGCTTTCTTT.

This chain links TRBV4-1 with TRBJ1-1; D is possibly TRBD1 (6 bases). The V gene's germline CDR1 is MGHRA and CDR2 YSYEKL. This CDR3 contains 15 residues. Between the trimmed V and J ends, which lost 0 bases and 4 bases, there was a span of 12 bases. CDR3 sequence (DNA): TGCGCCAGCAGCCAAGAAGGCGGACAGATCACTGAAGCTTTCTTT. The encoded protein is CASSQEGGQITEAFF.

The chain joins TRBV7-4 to TRBJ2-7; 9 nucleotides align to TRBD2. The CDR3 loop spans 18 amino acids. CDR1 SGHVT and CDR2 SQSDAQ come from the germline V gene. V trimming: 2 bases; J trimming: 3 bases; junction bases outside the gene matches: 14. The CDR3 spells CASSLTTSGPPSYYEQYF. CDR3 nucleotide sequence: TGTGCCAGCAGCTTAACCACTAGCGGGCCACCATCATACTACGAGCAGTACTTC.

This chain links TRBV7-8 with TRBJ2-1; no clear D gene. Germline V gene data show CDR1 as SGHVS and CDR2 as FQNEAQ. The V gene lost 4 bases and the J gene lost 4 bases, with 11 bases spanning the gap. This CDR3 spans 14 amino acids. In DNA, the CDR3 is TGTGCCAGCAGCTACGGGCTAGAGTACAATGAGCAGTTCTTC. Amino acid sequence: CASSYGLEYNEQFF. Full variable domain (remainder filled in from reference TRBV7-8 and TRBJ2-1): GAGVSQSPRYKVAKRGQDVALRCDPISGHVSLFWYQQALGQGPEFLTYFQNEAQLDKSGLPSDRFFAERPEGSVSTLKIQRTQQEDSAVYLCASSYGLEYNEQFFGPGTRLTVL.

The V and J genes are TRBV7-9 and TRBJ1-5, with 8 bases fitting TRBD1. The trim removed 0 bases at V and 9 bases at J, leaving 4 bases unmatched. CDR3 length: 14 residues. Germline V gene sequence: CDR1 SEHNR, CDR2 FQNEAQ (reference sequence). For the CDR3, the DNA is TGTGCCAGCAGCTTAGCGACAGGGGTCGGGCCCCAGCATTTT. Translated: CASSLATGVGPQHF.

The chain recombines TRBV29-1 with TRBJ1-5; D is unresolved. The CDR3 loop spans 14 amino acids. CDR1 and CDR2 from the germline V gene are SQVTM and ANQGSEA. V was trimmed by 5 bases and J by 4 bases, leaving 15 bases between them. The CDR3 nucleotides read TGCAGCGTTTCTGTCGGAGGCGGGAATCAGCCCCAGCATTTT. As protein: CSVSVGGGNQPQHF.

This clone was picked up a small number of times. The chain couples TRBV6-5 to TRBJ2-7; tentatively, D is TRBD1 (6 bases). From germline, CDR1 is MNHEY and CDR2 SVGAGI. The CDR3 is 14 residues long. Between the trimmed V and J ends, which lost 7 bases and 2 bases, there was a span of 15 bases. The CDR3 here is CASKGVLLPYEQYF. For the CDR3, the DNA is TGTGCCAGCAAGGGGGTGCTCCTCCCCTACGAGCAGTACTTC.

This chain links TRBV28 with TRBJ1-5; 9 bases match TRBD1. Losses at the gene ends were 6 bases for V and 3 bases for J; bases not matched to a gene: 6. The germline V gene encodes CDR1 MDHEN and CDR2 SYDVKM. This CDR3 spans 15 amino acids. The CDR3 bases are TGTGCCAGCAGCAGCCGGGACAGGGTCAATCAGCCCCAGCATTTT. This encodes CASSSRDRVNQPQHF.

The gene calls are TRBV28 and TRBJ2-7; possibly TRBD2 for D (6 bases). V dropped 2 bases and J dropped 0 bases, with 8 bases sitting between them. The CDR3 extends over 14 amino acids. Germline CDR1 MDHEN, CDR2 SYDVKM. The CDR3, as DNA: TGTGCCAGCAGTTTAGGGGGGAGCTCCTACGAGCAGTACTTC. Protein sequence: CASSLGGSSYEQYF.

The V gene is TRBV19, the J gene TRBJ2-5; no firm D call. The CDR3 loop spans 13 amino acids. CDR1 and CDR2 from the germline V gene are LNHDA and SQIVND (reference sequence). The V gene lost 6 bases and the J gene lost 4 bases, with 12 bases spanning the gap. CDR3 region: CASSGRVGETQYF. CDR3 in DNA: TGTGCCAGTAGCGGACGAGTGGGAGAGACCCAGTACTTC. The whole variable domain, filled in from reference TRBV19 and TRBJ2-5, reads DGGITQSPKYLFRKEGQNVTLSCEQNLNHDAMYWYRQDPGQGLRLIYYSQIVNDFQKGDIAEGYSVSREKKESFPLTVTSAQKNPTAFYLCASSGRVGETQYFGPGTRLLVL.

CDR3 region: CASSDPGLAGWASYEQYF. In DNA, the CDR3 is TGTGCCAGCAGTGACCCGGGACTAGCGGGTTGGGCCTCCTACGAGCAGTACTTC. The chain couples TRBV28 to TRBJ2-7; 12 bases are a match to TRBD2. The CDR3 sequence is 18 residues long. V shed 5 bases, J shed 0 bases, and the junction held 11 bases outside the gene matches. Germline loops: CDR1 MDHEN, CDR2 SYDVKM. The full variable domain, its missing parts supplied by reference TRBV28 and TRBJ2-7, is DVKVTQSSRYLVKRTGEKVFLECVQDMDHENMFWYRQDPGLGLRLIYFSYDVKMKEKGDIPEGYSVSREKKERFSLILESASTNQTSMYLCASSDPGLAGWASYEQYFGPGTRLTVT.

The J gene is TRBJ1-5, the V gene TRBV7-2, with D possibly matching TRBD1 (5 bases). V shed 4 bases and J shed 5 bases, with 12 bases lying between them. The CDR3 is made up of 14 amino acids. The germline gives CDR1 SGHTA, CDR2 FQGNSA. CDR3 protein: CASSSQGGDQPQHF. DNA of the CDR3: TGTGCCAGCAGCTCTCAGGGAGGTGATCAGCCCCAGCATTTT.

The rearrangement uses TRBV28 and TRBJ2-3; D unresolved. Germline V lookup: CDR1 MDHEN, CDR2 SYDVKM. CDR3 length: 12 amino acids. Trimming took off 6 bases at V and 10 bases at J, with 14 bases between the two ends. The CDR3 loop reads CASRSTKGPQYF. The CDR3 DNA reads TGTGCCAGCAGATCGACCAAAGGACCGCAGTATTTT.

The chain combines TRBV30 with TRBJ1-1; possible D gene TRBD1, 5 bases. Germline-derived CDR1 and CDR2 are GTSNPN and SVGIG (reference sequence). The length of the CDR3 is 12 residues. V was clipped by 1 base and J by 4 bases, with 7 bases between them. The CDR3 sequence: CAWSGGSTEAFF. In DNA, the CDR3 is TGTGCCTGGAGTGGGGGGAGCACTGAAGCTTTCTTT. Full variable domain (rest looked up from reference TRBV30 and TRBJ1-1): SQTIHQWPATLVQPVGSPLSLECTVEGTSNPNLYWYRQAAGRGLQLLFYSVGIGQISSEVPQNLSASRPQDRQFILSSKKLLLSDSGFYLCAWSGGSTEAFFGQGTRLTVV.

V gene TRBV27 combines with J gene TRBJ2-7; D possibly corresponds to TRBD2 (6 bases). The V gene lost 5 bases and the J gene lost 4 bases, with 15 bases spanning the gap. CDR1 MNHEY and CDR2 SMNVEV come from the germline V gene (reference sequence). This CDR3 has 14 amino acids. CDR3 in amino acids: CASSRVGGGYEQYF. CDR3 coding DNA: TGTGCCAGCAGTCGGGTGGGGGGAGGATACGAGCAGTACTTC.

This sequence joins TRBV30 and TRBJ1-6; D remains unclear. The ends were cut back, 2 bases at V and 7 bases at J, with 15 bases in the middle. This CDR3 contains 15 residues. Germline CDR1 and CDR2: GTSNPN and SVGIG (reference sequence). CDR3 amino acids: CAWSLSVLLNSPLHF. The CDR3 region has the DNA TGTGCCTGGAGTCTGTCGGTTCTTTTGAATTCACCCCTCCACTTT.

This sequence joins TRBV28 and TRBJ1-2; D uncertain. Trimming cost V 3 bases and J 4 bases, with 12 bases left between them. This CDR3 is 14 amino acids long. Germline CDR1 reads MDHEN; CDR2 reads SYDVKM. Written as DNA, the CDR3 is TGTGCCAGCAGTTTCGGCAGTGGATTCTATGGCTACACCTTC. Its protein is CASSFGSGFYGYTF.

V and J are TRBV23-1 and TRBJ1-1, with 7 bases lining up with TRBD1. TRBV23-1 is an ORF for which the function is uncertain. There are 16 residues in the CDR3. Losses at the gene ends were 3 bases for V and 4 bases for J; bases not matched to a gene: 11. DNA of the CDR3: TGCGCCAGCAGTCACCGGAAAGGGACAGTTGCCACTGAAGCTTTCTTT. This encodes CASSHRKGTVATEAFF.

The rearrangement links TRBV6-1 to TRBJ2-1; 13 bases are a match to TRBD2. The CDR3 is 15 amino acids. V was clipped by 7 bases and J by 4 bases; unmatched bases: 4. Germline loops: CDR1 MNHNS, CDR2 SASEGT. CDR3 DNA: TGTGCCAGCATCCCGACTAGCGGGGGGTACAATGAGCAGTTCTTC. Translation: CASIPTSGGYNEQFF.

The table lists this clone with a few counts. The V call is TRBV14, the J call TRBJ1-1; D is perhaps TRBD1 (5 bases). Trimming shortened V by 4 bases and J by 2 bases, and 8 bases separated the two germline ends. The CDR3 has 13 residues. Looked up from germline, CDR1 is SGHDN and CDR2 is FVKESK. DNA for the CDR3: TGTGCCAGCAGCCGGGGCCCCAACACTGAAGCTTTCTTT. This gives the protein CASSRGPNTEAFF.

This chain joins TRBV5-1 and TRBJ2-1; the match to TRBD2 covers 8 bases. CDR3 length equals 13 residues. Trimming cost V 0 bases and J 10 bases; bases outside gene matches: 3. Germline assignment: CDR1 SGHRS and CDR2 YFSETQ. The CDR3 region has the DNA TGCGCCAGCAGCTTGGCGGCTAGCGGGGAGCAGTTCTTC. This sequence encodes CASSLAASGEQFF.

With respect to this clone: A read error may account for a junction end that differs from germline. The CDR3, as DNA: TGTGCCGGCAGTCACCCGAGTAACAATGAGCAGTTCTTC. This gives the protein CAGSHPSNNEQFF. V usage is TRBV25-1 and J usage is TRBJ2-1, with D hard to call. Germline V gene lookup returns CDR1 MGHDK and CDR2 SYGVNS. The CDR3 is made up of 13 amino acids.

The rearrangement links TRBV14 to TRBJ1-4; a possible D gene is TRBD1 (5 bases). Trimming cost V 2 bases and J 6 bases, with 16 bases left between them. Germline assignment: CDR1 SGHDN and CDR2 FVKESK. The CDR3 has 16 amino acids. As DNA, the CDR3 is TGTGCCAGCAGCCAACTCCAGGGAGGTTCATATGAAAAACTGTTTTTT. It specifies CASSQLQGGSYEKLFF.